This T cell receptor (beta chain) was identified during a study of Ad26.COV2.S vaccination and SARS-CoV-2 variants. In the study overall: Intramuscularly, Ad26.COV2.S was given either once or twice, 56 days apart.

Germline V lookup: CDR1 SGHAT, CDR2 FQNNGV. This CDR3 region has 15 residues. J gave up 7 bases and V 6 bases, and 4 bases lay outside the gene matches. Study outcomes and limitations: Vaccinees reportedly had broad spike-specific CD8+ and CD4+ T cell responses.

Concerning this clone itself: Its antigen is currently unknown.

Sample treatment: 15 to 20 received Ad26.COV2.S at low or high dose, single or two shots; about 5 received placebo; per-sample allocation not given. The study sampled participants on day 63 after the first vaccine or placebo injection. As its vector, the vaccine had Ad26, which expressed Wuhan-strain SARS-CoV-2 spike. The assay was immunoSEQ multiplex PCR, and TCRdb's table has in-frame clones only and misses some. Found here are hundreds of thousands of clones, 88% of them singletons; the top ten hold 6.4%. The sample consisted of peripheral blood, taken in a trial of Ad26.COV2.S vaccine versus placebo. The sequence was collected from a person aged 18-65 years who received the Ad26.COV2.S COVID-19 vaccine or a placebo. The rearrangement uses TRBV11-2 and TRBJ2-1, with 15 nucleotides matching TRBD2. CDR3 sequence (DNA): TGTGCCAGCAGTCCAGGACTAGCGGGAGGGAATGAGCAGTTCTTC. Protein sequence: CASSPGLAGGNEQFF. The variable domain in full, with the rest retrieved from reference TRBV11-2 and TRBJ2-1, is EAGVAQSPRYKIIEKRQSVAFWCNPISGHATLYWYQQILGQGPKLLIQFQNNGVVDDSQLPKDRFSAERLKGVDSTLKIQPAKLEDSAVYLCASSPGLAGGNEQFFGPGTRLTVL.